Listed below are T cell receptor beta chains from one sample, sequenced in a study of OX40 agonist ivuxolimab in advanced cancers. TCRdb's copy holds only in-frame clones and misses some; the assay was immunoSEQ multiplex PCR. Of about 47,000 clones listed, approximately 80% are singletons. The sample consisted of CD4+ or CD8+ T cells sorted from blood, taken in a trial of the OX40 agonist ivuxolimab. The receptors were sampled from an adult with an advanced solid tumor such as melanoma, head and neck, liver or kidney cancer. CDR3s include the opening cysteine and the closing phenylalanine or tryptophan. A D gene is named only where the DNA matches it firmly. Where a row states a size, it is once, few, many or the class of an expanded clone; other rows omit it.

CDR3 length: 15; clone size: -; D gene: TRBD2; V gene: TRBV28; J gene: TRBJ2-3; CDR3 DNA: TGTGCCAGCAGTTTAGGCGGGAGTCGCACAGATACGCAGTATTTT; CDR3 protein: CASSLGGSRTDTQYF
CDR3 length: 13; clone size: -; D gene: -; V gene: TRBV27; J gene: TRBJ2-7; CDR3 DNA: TGTGCCAGCAGTGCAAGGGCGGTCTACGAGCAGTACTTC; CDR3 protein: CASSARAVYEQYF
CDR3 length: 14; clone size: -; D gene: -; V gene: TRBV29-1; J gene: TRBJ2-1; CDR3 DNA: TGCAGCGTAGAGGACAGAGCGGGCACATATGAGCAGTTCTTC; CDR3 protein: CSVEDRAGTYEQFF
CDR3 length: 16; clone size: -; D gene: TRBD1; V gene: TRBV27; J gene: TRBJ2-7; CDR3 DNA: TGTGCCAGCAATTCTCTTCCGGGACAGACGACCGGCGAGCAGTACTTC; CDR3 protein: CASNSLPGQTTGEQYF
CDR3 length: 18; clone size: few; D gene: TRBD2; V gene: TRBV5-4; J gene: TRBJ2-7; CDR3 DNA: TGTGCCAGCAGCTTGAGGGGACAGCTAGCGGGAGCCTCCTACGAGCAGTACTTC; CDR3 protein: CASSLRGQLAGASYEQYF
CDR3 length: 14; clone size: -; D gene: -; V gene: TRBV7-2; J gene: TRBJ1-1; CDR3 DNA: TGTGCCAGCAGCCCAGACGCAAACCCTACTGAAGCTTTCTTT; CDR3 protein: CASSPDANPTEAFF
CDR3 length: 14; clone size: once; D gene: TRBD1; V gene: TRBV30; J gene: TRBJ2-1; CDR3 DNA: TGTGCCTGGGACGGGACAGGGGTCGTTGGAGAGCAGTTCTTC; CDR3 protein: CAWDGTGVVGEQFF
CDR3 length: 14; clone size: -; D gene: TRBD2; V gene: TRBV7-3; J gene: TRBJ2-3; CDR3 DNA: TGTGCCAGCAGCCCGGGGGGACCTCGGGATACGCAGTATTTT; CDR3 protein: CASSPGGPRDTQYF
CDR3 length: 16; clone size: -; D gene: -; V gene: TRBV7-6; J gene: TRBJ2-1; CDR3 DNA: TGTGCCAGCAGCTTAGTGTCAGGGCCGTTTTACAATGAGCAGTTCTTC; CDR3 protein: CASSLVSGPFYNEQFF
CDR3 length: 15; clone size: medium-sized; D gene: TRBD2; V gene: TRBV6-1; J gene: TRBJ2-7; CDR3 DNA: TGTGCCAGCAGTGAAGCTGGGGGAGGGTCCTACGAGCAGTACTTC; CDR3 protein: CASSEAGGGSYEQYF
CDR3 length: 14; clone size: -; D gene: TRBD1; V gene: TRBV28; J gene: TRBJ1-4; CDR3 DNA: TGTGCCAGCAGAAAGGGACAGGAAGGTGAAAAACTGTTTTTT; CDR3 protein: CASRKGQEGEKLFF
CDR3 length: 14; clone size: -; D gene: -; V gene: TRBV5-6; J gene: TRBJ1-5; CDR3 DNA: TGTGCCAGCAGCGTTAACATATTAAATCAGCCCCAGCATTTT; CDR3 protein: CASSVNILNQPQHF
CDR3 length: 12; clone size: -; D gene: -; V gene: TRBV10-3; J gene: TRBJ2-1; CDR3 DNA: TGTGCCATCAGTGACTCCTACAATGAGCAGTTCTTC; CDR3 protein: CAISDSYNEQFF
CDR3 length: 16; clone size: -; D gene: TRBD2; V gene: TRBV7-3; J gene: TRBJ2-1; CDR3 DNA: TGTGCCAGCAGCTTGGAGCGGGAGTGGGGATACAATGAGCAGTTCTTC; CDR3 protein: CASSLEREWGYNEQFF
CDR3 length: 15; clone size: -; D gene: -; V gene: TRBV6-1; J gene: TRBJ2-1; CDR3 DNA: TGTGCCAGCAGTGAAGGTCAGGGGTCCTACAATGAGCAGTTCTTC; CDR3 protein: CASSEGQGSYNEQFF
CDR3 length: 13; clone size: -; D gene: -; V gene: TRBV27; J gene: TRBJ2-3; CDR3 DNA: TGTGCCAGCAGTTGGGGGCTCTACGATACGCAGTATTTT; CDR3 protein: CASSWGLYDTQYF
CDR3 length: 15; clone size: once; D gene: TRBD1; V gene: TRBV19; J gene: TRBJ1-5; CDR3 DNA: TGTGCCAGTACCGGGACAGGGCAAATAAATCAGCCCCAGCATTTT; CDR3 protein: CASTGTGQINQPQHF
CDR3 length: 15; clone size: -; D gene: TRBD2; V gene: TRBV6-5; J gene: TRBJ2-3; CDR3 DNA: TGTGCCAGCAGTTACTCCGGACTAGCGGGAGATACGCAGTATTTT; CDR3 protein: CASSYSGLAGDTQYF
CDR3 length: 15; clone size: -; D gene: -; V gene: TRBV7-3; J gene: TRBJ2-3; CDR3 DNA: TGTGCCAGCAGCTTAACGTCGGGGGAGACAGATACGCAGTATTTT; CDR3 protein: CASSLTSGETDTQYF
CDR3 length: 14; clone size: -; D gene: -; V gene: TRBV7-6; J gene: TRBJ2-2; CDR3 DNA: TGTGCCAGCAGCCCCTGGGGCCCCGCCGGGGAGCTGTTTTTT; CDR3 protein: CASSPWGPAGELFF
CDR3 length: 15; clone size: -; D gene: TRBD1; V gene: TRBV9; J gene: TRBJ2-7; CDR3 DNA: TGTGCCAGCAGCGTAGATGGACAGGGGGCGGGTGAGCAGTACTTC; CDR3 protein: CASSVDGQGAGEQYF
CDR3 length: 12; clone size: -; D gene: TRBD1; V gene: TRBV19; J gene: TRBJ2-5; CDR3 DNA: TGTGCCAGTACAGGGGGCGAAGAGACCCAGTACTTC; CDR3 protein: CASTGGEETQYF
CDR3 length: 17; clone size: -; D gene: TRBD2; V gene: TRBV11-3; J gene: TRBJ2-1; CDR3 DNA: TGTGCCAGCAGCTTGGGACTAGCGGGAGGTAGTTACAATGAGCAGTTCTTC; CDR3 protein: CASSLGLAGGSYNEQFF
CDR3 length: 15; clone size: -; D gene: TRBD1; V gene: TRBV11-2; J gene: TRBJ2-7; CDR3 DNA: TGTGCCAGCAGCTACGGAGCCGGGACAGCCTACGAGCAGTACTTC; CDR3 protein: CASSYGAGTAYEQYF
CDR3 length: 14; clone size: -; D gene: TRBD2; V gene: TRBV7-6; J gene: TRBJ2-7; CDR3 DNA: TGTGCCAGCAGCTCCGGGGGGGATTGGTACGAGCAGTACTTC; CDR3 protein: CASSSGGDWYEQYF
CDR3 length: 15; clone size: -; D gene: TRBD1; V gene: TRBV4-1; J gene: TRBJ2-7; CDR3 DNA: TGCGCCAGCAGCCAAGGGGCAGGGGGCAACTACGAGCAGTACTTC; CDR3 protein: CASSQGAGGNYEQYF
CDR3 length: 15; clone size: -; D gene: TRBD1; V gene: TRBV7-3; J gene: TRBJ2-7; CDR3 DNA: TGTGCCAGCAGCCCAAGACAGGGGATGCTAAACGAGCAGTACTTC; CDR3 protein: CASSPRQGMLNEQYF
CDR3 length: 15; clone size: -; D gene: -; V gene: TRBV4-1; J gene: TRBJ1-1; CDR3 DNA: TGCGCCAGCAGCCACCTCCGGGGGGACGGCTATGAAGCTTTCTTT; CDR3 protein: CASSHLRGDGYEAFF
CDR3 length: 14; clone size: -; D gene: -; V gene: TRBV11-2; J gene: TRBJ2-1; CDR3 DNA: TGTGCCAGCAGCTTTGGGACAAACAACAATGAGCAGTTCTTC; CDR3 protein: CASSFGTNNNEQFF
CDR3 length: 13; clone size: -; D gene: -; V gene: TRBV9; J gene: TRBJ2-7; CDR3 DNA: TGTGCCAGCTCCCTGGGAGGGGGCTACGAGCAGTACTTC; CDR3 protein: CASSLGGGYEQYF
CDR3 length: 15; clone size: -; D gene: -; V gene: TRBV2; J gene: TRBJ1-2; CDR3 DNA: TGTGCCAGCAGTGACGACAGGATCTTGACTAACGGCTACACCTTC; CDR3 protein: CASSDDRILTNGYTF